These 2 T cell receptor beta chains were all obtained from the same sample, sequenced in a study of metastatic and nonmetastatic thyroid tumors. Every patient underwent thyroid surgery untreated. TCRdb used MiXCR to call clones anew from the PCR reads. The top ten clones hold approximately 13% of a sample with about 39,000 clones, 15% to 20% of them seen once. Sequences were obtained from tumor tissue. These TCRs come from a female donor with papillary thyroid cancer or a benign thyroid nodule (not recorded which). Some clones in this sample may be carry-over from other donors' samples.

The gene calls are TRBV19 and TRBJ1-2; D gene ambiguous. This CDR3 has 11 amino acids. From germline, CDR1 is LNHDA and CDR2 SQIVND (reference sequence). V lost 10 bases to trimming and J lost 8 bases, with 14 bases between them. CDR3 nucleotides: TGTGCCACGAACACGGTGGGAGGCTACACCTTC. Amino acid sequence: CATNTVGGYTF.

This clone was seen many times. The chain recombines TRBV19 with TRBJ1-6; TRBD1 aligns across 7 bases. This CDR3 spans 14 amino acids. Per the germline V gene, CDR1 is LNHDA and CDR2 is SQIVND (reference sequence). V was clipped by 4 bases and J by 9 bases; unmatched bases: 6. CDR3 residues: CASSTRTGLSPLHF. The CDR3 region has the DNA TGTGCCAGTAGTACCAGGACAGGCCTTTCACCCCTCCACTTT.